The clone carrying this TCR beta chain turned up a few times. It was 5'RACE with constant-segment primers that produced the TCR alpha and TCR beta cDNA libraries, which carried sample barcodes and UMIs. From the 5' RACE reads, TCRdb called clonotypes with MiXCR, one entry per CDR3 protein. The repertoire consists of about 390,000 distinct CDR3 sequences, with approximately 21% occurring once and the leading ten covering around 12%. CDR3 length equals 16 residues. Per germline, CDR1 LNHNV and CDR2 YYDKDF (reference sequence). The V gene lost 0 bases and the J gene lost 2 bases, with 12 bases spanning the gap. This specimen belongs to a study of T-cell memory formation after mild COVID-19.

The sequence was obtained from an adult woman who had mild COVID-19 (a few samples of this study predate the infection). Cell type and time point are not known. The sample consisted of PBMCs or a T cell subset sorted from them (not recorded which). This chain links TRBV15 with TRBJ2-3, with D possibly being TRBD1 or TRBD2 (5 bases each). CDR3 amino acids: CATSRDEGPSTDTQYF. The CDR3 nucleotides read TGTGCCACCAGCAGAGATGAGGGGCCCTCCACAGATACGCAGTATTTT.